Described below is a single TCR beta chain sequence and its context. The antigen remains unidentified. Recently diagnosed hyperthyroidism of less than 2 months' duration affected patients aged 18 to 65. The data were taken from a study of T cells in Graves' hyperthyroidism and ophthalmopathy. For the study at large: Peripheral blood was drawn at first diagnosis, prior to all treatment. Study-wide results and caveats: Expanded thyroid clonotypes (above 0.001) were mostly also found in blood.

V lost 1 base, J lost 4 bases, and 8 bases stayed unmatched. CDR3 length equals 16 residues. Germline V CDR1 and CDR2: LGHNA, YNFKEQ. RNA transcripts were the template for amplifying TCR beta CDR3 regions. HTBI primers were employed in a first-round RT-PCR of the TCR CDR3. TCRdb fed the multiplex PCR reads into MiXCR, producing one record per CDR3 protein. The top ten clones hold 20% to 25% of a sample with some 380,000 distinct CDR3 sequences, 13% of them seen once. The sequenced sample was blood. This sequence originates from a man younger than 40 with Graves' hyperthyroidism that later progressed to Graves' ophthalmopathy. The genes are TRBV4-2 and TRBJ2-5; 8 positions match TRBD1. CDR3 amino acids: CASSQGVARGRETQYF. CDR3 bases: TGTGCCAGCAGCCAAGGCGTAGCCAGGGGGCGAGAGACCCAGTACTTC.